A selection of T cell receptor beta chains follows, all from one sample in a study of monozygotic twins with inflammatory bowel disease. TCRdb reprocessed the 5' RACE reads, with one entry per CDR3 protein and no DNA. The specimen's table records 150,000 to 200,000 distinct CDR3 sequences. The sample comprised blood. The receptors derive from a human donor with ulcerative colitis or Crohn's disease, or a healthy co-twin of an affected twin (not recorded which). CDR3s include the opening cysteine and the closing phenylalanine or tryptophan.

v_call	j_call	cdr3_aa
TRBV20-1	TRBJ2-3	CSARTGTDTQYF
TRBV24-1	TRBJ2-2	CATSDFLDRDAGELFF
TRBV10-3	TRBJ2-3	CAISFTDTQYF
TRBV5-1	TRBJ2-7	CASSHGQGVYEQYF
TRBV10-3	TRBJ2-1	CAISARSRDRSYNEQFF
TRBV28	TRBJ2-3	CASSSPTSGRSTDTQYF
TRBV20-1	TRBJ2-7	CSASPEGGPIGCEQYF
TRBV5-1	TRBJ2-7	CASSLTGASYEQYF
TRBV18	TRBJ1-3	CASSPRAGDGNTIYF
TRBV3-1	TRBJ2-3	CASRGVIRGTDTQYF
TRBV11-2	TRBJ2-4	CASSQGLAGTKNMQYF
TRBV5-4	TRBJ2-1	CASSRTSGSNGNEQFF
TRBV19	TRBJ2-2	CASSIGGRSGGELFF
TRBV12-3/TRBV12-4	TRBJ2-3	CASSRGGGTDTQYF
TRBV29-1	TRBJ2-7	CSVTTSRYEQYF
TRBV28	TRBJ2-5	CASSRYRGPDLRQETQYF
TRBV7-2	TRBJ2-7	CASSLAGRYYEQYF
TRBV14	TRBJ1-1	CASSQDWNTEAFF
TRBV6-1	TRBJ2-3	CASSEALAGGTDTQYF
TRBV5-4	TRBJ2-1	CASSLVGSSYNEQFF
TRBV10-3	TRBJ2-7	CAISAVDEQYF
TRBV20-1	TRBJ1-1	CSAGRTGDLAFF
TRBV9	TRBJ2-6	CASSDNRDTRRSGANVLTF
TRBV7-8	TRBJ2-1	CASSLVAVAYNEQFF
TRBV2	TRBJ1-1	CASKSGLNTEAFF
TRBV27	TRBJ2-3	CASSPRGSGSTLGQYF
TRBV28	TRBJ2-1	CASSLVGQSSYNEQFF
TRBV7-2	TRBJ2-7	CASSTTSGRYREYF
TRBV6-5	TRBJ2-7	CASSYSQGSYEQYF
TRBV25-1	TRBJ2-2	CASSEFRGGTGELFF
TRBV10-2	TRBJ2-7	CASSESGTGSLNYEQYF
TRBV5-1	TRBJ2-6	CASSPRRRAESSGANVLTF
TRBV5-1	TRBJ2-4	CASSLGLAGSGMQYF
TRBV2	TRBJ2-2	CASSEKTGVNTGELFF
TRBV5-1	TRBJ2-1	CASSSPTLSSYNEQFF
TRBV12-5	TRBJ2-3	CASGFGHMDTQYF
TRBV5-1	TRBJ1-2	CASSLAEQRNYGYTF
TRBV11-3	TRBJ2-5	CASSLRPETQYF
TRBV28	TRBJ2-1	CASSQRTRNEQFF
TRBV11-2	TRBJ2-7	CASSSSVGIKYYEQYF
TRBV5-1	TRBJ1-1	CASSLETGRTEAFF
TRBV6-2/TRBV6-3	TRBJ1-2	CASSLTRSEGYTF
TRBV2	TRBJ2-2	CASSATGTSNTGELFF
TRBV10-3	TRBJ1-2	CATLSDGEAHGYTF
TRBV7-2	TRBJ1-5	CASSLDSWNQPQHF
TRBV11-2	TRBJ2-7	CASSLVSRYEQYF